These 27 T cell receptor beta chains were sequenced from one sample in a study of identifying expanded T cells in peripheral blood (dated by TCRdb to between 2017 and 2020). The receptor library was made with the immunoSEQ multiplex PCR assay. As stored in TCRdb, this immuneACCESS dataset retains in-frame rearrangements with V and J assigned. A fraction of the clones does not appear; measured against another copy, unresolved V genes explain less than half of the discrepancy, and the remainder lacks a known reason. In this sample the table shows 120,000 or so clones, roughly 80% of which occur a single time. 3.3% of the sample belongs to the ten largest clones. The sample was blood. The receptors here all came from a person aged 18-70 years in good health.

This chain joins TRBV6-6 and TRBJ1-5; D unresolved. The germline V gene has CDR1 MNHNY and CDR2 SVGAGI (reference sequence). The CDR3 consists of 13 residues. V gave up 2 bases and J gave up 5 bases, with 7 bases separating them. CDR3 protein: CASSYGLDQPQHF. In nucleotides, the CDR3 is TGTGCCAGCAGTTACGGGTTGGATCAGCCCCAGCATTTT.

This clone was seen a handful of times. The chain employs TRBV4-3 and TRBJ2-3; D gene uncertain. Between the trimmed V and J ends, which lost 8 bases and 2 bases, there was a span of 17 bases. Germline CDR1 and CDR2: LGHNA and YSLEER. The CDR3 covers 15 residues. This CDR3 is CASLHTETVTDTQYF. The DNA for the CDR3 is TGCGCCAGCTTGCACACTGAAACAGTCACAGATACGCAGTATTTT.

The chain joins TRBV30 to TRBJ2-7, with TRBD1 matching 10 bases. Germline V CDR1 and CDR2: GTSNPN, SVGIG (reference sequence). Trimming cost V 0 bases and J 6 bases; bases outside gene matches: 5. CDR3 length: 14 residues. CDR3 loop: CAWSVGTGEVEQYF. CDR3 nucleotide sequence: TGTGCCTGGAGTGTAGGGACAGGGGAGGTCGAGCAGTACTTC.

The chain is built from TRBV9 and TRBJ2-7, with 8 bases identical to TRBD2. Germline-derived CDR1 and CDR2 are SGDLS and YYNGEE. The CDR3 is 16 residues long. Losses at the gene ends were 5 bases for V and 7 bases for J; bases not matched to a gene: 17. DNA for the CDR3: TGTGCCAGCAGTCGTAGTGGAACTAGCGGAGCGCTTGAGCAGTACTTC. Translated: CASSRSGTSGALEQYF.

The chain combines TRBV25-1 with TRBJ1-2; D unresolved. The CDR3 has 14 residues. V was shortened by 6 bases and J by 7 bases, with 18 bases between the two germline ends. CDR1 is MGHDK, CDR2 SYGVNS, per germline. CDR3: CASSPRRSIGGYTF. CDR3 bases: TGTGCCAGCAGCCCCCGACGCTCCATAGGTGGCTACACCTTC.

The rearrangement links TRBV6-5 to TRBJ2-5, with D possibly being TRBD2 (5 bases). Germline CDR1 is MNHEY and CDR2 is SVGAGI. Trimming left V 3 bases short and J 2 bases short, with 13 bases between. This CDR3 is built from 15 residues. The CDR3 coding sequence is TGTGCCAGCAGTTATGTACGGGGAGTACAAGAGACCCAGTACTTC. This encodes CASSYVRGVQETQYF.

The chain employs TRBV4-1 and TRBJ1-1; D remains unclear. The CDR3 contains 16 residues. Trimming removed 4 bases from V and 0 bases from J, with 15 bases in between. The germline V gene has CDR1 MGHRA and CDR2 YSYEKL. The CDR3 region is CASSPLVGLMNTEAFF. CDR3 DNA: TGCGCCAGCAGCCCCTTGGTAGGACTCATGAACACTGAAGCTTTCTTT.

CDR3 DNA sequence: TGTGCCAGCAGCTCGTGGAGTGTCTACACCTTC. It codes for CASSSWSVYTF. The chain is built from TRBV9 and TRBJ1-2; D is ambiguous. CDR3 length: 11 amino acids. The ends were cut back, 4 bases at V and 10 bases at J, with 11 bases in the middle. Germline V gene data show CDR1 as SGDLS and CDR2 as YYNGEE.

The chain couples TRBV27 to TRBJ2-5; D unresolved. Per the germline V gene, CDR1 is MNHEY and CDR2 is SMNVEV (reference sequence). V lost 3 bases, J lost 3 bases, and 14 bases lay in between. The CDR3 extends over 15 amino acids. Written as DNA, the CDR3 is TGTGCCAGCAGTTTTAAGGGCCGGAGAGAAGAGACCCAGTACTTC. Translating it yields CASSFKGRREETQYF.

The chain joins TRBV16 to TRBJ1-4, with D possibly matching TRBD1 (6 bases). Deletions cut 4 bases from V and 2 bases from J, with 17 bases between. CDR1 and CDR2 from the germline V gene are KGHSY and FQNENV. The CDR3 covers 17 residues. The CDR3 loop is CASSLLTGISTNEKLFF. Written as DNA, the CDR3 is TGTGCCAGCAGCCTTCTAACAGGGATAAGCACTAATGAAAAACTGTTTTTT.

V and J are TRBV29-1 and TRBJ2-5; TRBD1 is a possible D gene (5 bases). Germline V gene lookup returns CDR1 SQVTM and CDR2 ANQGSEA. CDR3 size: 12 residues. The ends were cut back, 4 bases at V and 6 bases at J, with 12 bases in the middle. The CDR3 bases are TGCAGCGTTGGGGTTGGGGCTAAGACCCAGTACTTC. Protein: CSVGVGAKTQYF.

The chain joins TRBV6-1 to TRBJ2-7; D ambiguous. V was trimmed by 3 bases and J by 0 bases, leaving 15 bases between them. CDR3 length equals 16 residues. Germline V CDR1 and CDR2: MNHNS, SASEGT. The CDR3 protein is CASSDLGQTISYEQYF. The CDR3, as DNA: TGTGCCAGCAGTGATCTCGGTCAGACAATCTCCTACGAGCAGTACTTC.

The V call is TRBV12-5, the J call TRBJ2-3, with 7 bases matching TRBD2. Germline trimming cut 1 base from V and 3 bases from J; bases unmatched to any gene: 13. CDR3 length equals 18 residues. Per the germline V gene, CDR1 is LGHNT and CDR2 is FRNRAP. The chain's CDR3 is CASGLDPVGREGTDTQYF. The CDR3 nucleotides read TGTGCTAGTGGTTTGGACCCTGTCGGCAGGGAGGGAACAGATACGCAGTATTTT.

The chain employs TRBV7-9 and TRBJ1-5, with D tentatively TRBD1 (6 bases). Between the trimmed V and J ends, which lost 5 bases and 2 bases, there was a span of 19 bases. The CDR3 is made up of 17 amino acids. Germline loops: CDR1 SEHNR, CDR2 FQNEAQ (reference sequence). The CDR3 DNA reads as TGTGCCAGCAGCACCGACCGGGGGGCAGGGGGCAATCAGCCCCAGCATTTT. Residues: CASSTDRGAGGNQPQHF.

A few counts support this clone. This sequence joins TRBV18 and TRBJ1-2, with TRBD1 matching 8 bases. The V segment lost 2 bases and the J segment 7 bases; nucleotides outside the gene matches: 9. Germline V CDR1 and CDR2: KGHSH, LQKENI. CDR3 length equals 15 residues. In DNA, the CDR3 is TGTGCCAGCTCACCAAATGATAGCAGGGGGCTTGGCTACACCTTC. Its protein is CASSPNDSRGLGYTF.

The chain carries TRBV6-6 and TRBJ2-1, with D unclear. V was pared by 11 bases and J by 6 bases, with 20 bases between. Germline CDR1 MNHNY, CDR2 SVGAGI (reference sequence). This CDR3 spans 14 amino acids. The CDR3 DNA follows: TGTGCCTCCTCGGCGGCTGATCATGGCAATGAGCAGTTCTTC. It translates to CASSAADHGNEQFF.

This chain uses TRBV12-5 with TRBJ1-3, with 7 bases that match TRBD1. Looked up from germline, CDR1 is LGHNT and CDR2 is FRNRAP. This CDR3 comprises 14 residues. V shed 4 bases and J 4 bases; nucleotides not matched to a gene: 4. CDR3 in amino acids: CASGYGTAGNTIYF. For the CDR3, the DNA is TGTGCTAGTGGTTACGGGACAGCCGGAAACACCATATATTTT.

This clone was recorded only once. The rearrangement links TRBV6-4 to TRBJ1-2; D may be TRBD1 (6 bases). Germline assignment: CDR1 MRHNA and CDR2 SNTAGT. This CDR3 has 12 residues. Trimming stripped 6 bases from V and 4 bases from J, with 9 bases between. The CDR3 protein is CASRQGIYGYTF. The CDR3 nucleotides are TGTGCCAGCAGACAGGGTATCTATGGCTACACCTTC.

The V and J genes are TRBV7-9 and TRBJ2-2; TRBD2 agrees at 9 bases. J gave up 7 bases and V 3 bases, and 9 bases lay outside the gene matches. The CDR3 is 16 residues long. The germline CDR1 and CDR2 sequences are SEHNR and FQNEAQ (reference sequence). Here the CDR3 reads CASSLSVSGGHGELFF. CDR3 sequence (DNA): TGTGCCAGCAGCTTGTCGGTTAGCGGGGGTCACGGGGAGCTGTTTTTT.

The chain carries TRBV5-8 and TRBJ2-7, with 9 bases that match TRBD1. This CDR3 region has 16 residues. Losses at the gene ends were 4 bases for V and 5 bases for J; bases not matched to a gene: 13. Germline V gene sequence: CDR1 SGHTS, CDR2 YDEGEE. CDR3 nucleotides: TGTGCCAGCAGCCAGATTCCGGGACAGGGTATGAACGAGCAGTACTTC. Protein product: CASSQIPGQGMNEQYF.

In its sample, this clone was seen a few times. The chain recombines TRBV23-1 with TRBJ1-1, with D possibly matching TRBD1 (5 bases). TRBV23-1 is noted as an ORF with a role that remains uncertain. V gave up 7 bases and J gave up 1 base, with 25 bases separating them. The CDR3 contains 18 residues. The DNA of the CDR3 is TGCGCCAGCAACCCGATACCGCACCGGGGCGGAAGGAACACTGAAGCTTTCTTT. This sequence encodes CASNPIPHRGGRNTEAFF.

The chain joins TRBV29-1 to TRBJ2-5; D is possibly TRBD2 (6 bases). V was cut by 7 bases and J by 6 bases, with 9 bases left in between. The CDR3 is 10 amino acids. In germline, CDR1 is SQVTM, CDR2 ANQGSEA. CDR3 bases: TGCAGCGCCGGGGGTAAGACCCAGTACTTC. Protein: CSAGGKTQYF.

The genes are TRBV27 and TRBJ2-7; 7 bases line up with TRBD1. Germline CDR1 is MNHEY and CDR2 is SMNVEV (reference sequence). This CDR3 region has 15 residues. Losses at the gene ends were 3 bases for V and 3 bases for J; bases not matched to a gene: 8. CDR3 amino acids: CASSLDSAGGYEQYF. CDR3 in DNA: TGTGCCAGCAGTTTGGATTCGGCAGGGGGCTACGAGCAGTACTTC.

The genes are TRBV5-1 and TRBJ1-1; a possible D gene is TRBD1 (5 bases). Trimming took 3 bases from V and 1 from J, leaving 10 bases between them. CDR1 is SGHRS and CDR2 is YFSETQ in the germline V gene. This CDR3 comprises 14 residues. The CDR3 bases are TGCGCCAGCAGCTGGGGACCCTCGAACACTGAAGCTTTCTTT. It codes for CASSWGPSNTEAFF.

The chain recombines TRBV19 with TRBJ1-1, with 7 bases aligning to TRBD1. CDR1 and CDR2 (germline): LNHDA, SQIVND (reference sequence). The CDR3 totals 15 residues. V lost 7 bases, J lost 1 base, and 9 bases stayed unmatched. This chain's CDR3 is CASTPDRDRNTEAFF. Here the CDR3 DNA reads TGTGCCAGTACCCCCGACAGGGATCGGAACACTGAAGCTTTCTTT.

The gene calls are TRBV7-2 and TRBJ1-5; TRBD1 agrees at 8 bases. With 6 bases clipped from V and 5 bases from J, the junction kept 3 bases outside the gene matches. Germline V lookup: CDR1 SGHTA, CDR2 FQGNSA. The CDR3 is made up of 13 amino acids. For the CDR3, the DNA is TGTGCCAGCAGTCTGACAGGGGATCAGCCCCAGCATTTT. Its protein product is CASSLTGDQPQHF.

J is TRBJ2-7 and V is TRBV4-3; D gene uncertain. The germline V gene encodes CDR1 LGHNA and CDR2 YSLEER. V gave up 0 bases and J gave up 3 bases, with 18 bases separating them. The CDR3 has 17 amino acids. The CDR3 DNA is TGCGCCAGCAGCCAAGAAATCCAGACTTCCTTAATCTACGAGCAGTACTTC. The encoded protein is CASSQEIQTSLIYEQYF.